The 2 T cell receptor beta chains reported below all come from one sample, sequenced in a study of T cell repertoires in cytomegalovirus infection. No cognate antigen is known for these TCRs. Via MiXCR, TCRdb re-called the reads, giving one row per CDR3 protein. The sample holds about 350,000 distinct CDR3 sequences, roughly a third seen once. Sequenced here: cultured PBMCs, sampled from culture after CMV antigen stimulation. These receptors all come from a human donor in good health (CMV status not recorded). Some clones in this sample may be carry-over from other donors' samples.

The V and J genes are TRBV20-1 and TRBJ1-6, with D perhaps TRBD1 (6 bases). The germline V gene has CDR1 DFQATT and CDR2 SNEGSKA (reference sequence). Trimming took off 0 bases at V and 7 bases at J, with 16 bases between the two ends. The CDR3 contains 16 residues. The CDR3, as DNA: TGCAGTGCTAGAGATGTCAGGGACACAGGGAATTCACCCCTCCACTTT. This encodes CSARDVRDTGNSPLHF.

The chain carries TRBV28 and TRBJ2-5, with unresolved D. V was clipped by 7 bases and J by 9 bases, with 24 bases between them. This CDR3 comprises 15 residues. The V gene's germline CDR1 is MDHEN and CDR2 SYDVKM. Here the CDR3 reads CASTFSASRIGPQYF. CDR3 bases: TGTGCCAGCACCTTCTCAGCTTCTAGGATCGGTCCCCAGTACTTC.